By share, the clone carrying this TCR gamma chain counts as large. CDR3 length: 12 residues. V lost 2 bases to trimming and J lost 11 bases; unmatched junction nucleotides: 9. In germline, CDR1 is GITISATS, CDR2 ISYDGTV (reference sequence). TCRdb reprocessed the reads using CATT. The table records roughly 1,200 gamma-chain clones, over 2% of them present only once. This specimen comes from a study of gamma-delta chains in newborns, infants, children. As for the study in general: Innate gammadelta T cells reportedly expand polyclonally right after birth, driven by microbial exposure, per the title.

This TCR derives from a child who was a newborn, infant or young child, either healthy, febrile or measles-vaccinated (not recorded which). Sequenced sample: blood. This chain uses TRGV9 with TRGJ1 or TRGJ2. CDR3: CALWEEKCQKLF. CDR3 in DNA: TGTGCCTTGTGGGAGGAGAAGTGCCAGAAACTCTTT.